A selection of T cell receptor beta chains follows, all from one sample in a study of persistence of HIV-infected CD4 T cells. No antigen is known for these receptors. Some clones are missing from TCRdb's copy, which holds only in-frame ones; the method was immunoSEQ multiplex PCR. This table has 25,000 to 30,000 clones, roughly 80% appearing once. The source was CD4+ T cells sorted from PBMCs after roughly 18-hour stimulation, collected from a patient who received antiretroviral therapy. The receptors come from an adult woman with HIV who was CMV-seropositive. Each CDR3 is given with its conserved first and last residue. Fields, in order: V gene, J gene, clone size, D gene, CDR3 protein, CDR3 DNA. A D gene is named only where the DNA matches it firmly. Rows give clone size only sometimes, using once, few, many, or a class for an expanded clone.

V: TRBV30
J: TRBJ1-5
size: few
D: -
CDR3: CAWKGEGDSRLHF
DNA: TGTGCCTGGAAGGGGGAAGGAGACAGTCGGTTGCATTTT

V: TRBV19
J: TRBJ1-1
size: few
D: -
CDR3: CASITKREGTEAFF
DNA: TGTGCCAGTATCACCAAGAGAGAGGGGACTGAAGCTTTCTTT

V: TRBV6-1
J: TRBJ2-1
size: -
D: -
CDR3: CASSETAGSISYNEQFF
DNA: TGTGCCAGCAGTGAAACGGCGGGGTCCATCTCCTACAATGAGCAGTTCTTC

V: TRBV12-3/TRBV12-4
J: TRBJ1-1
size: -
D: -
CDR3: CASIISTEAFF
DNA: TGTGCCAGCATTATCTCCACTGAAGCTTTCTTT

V: TRBV3-1/TRBV3-2
J: TRBJ1-1
size: -
D: -
CDR3: CASSQDIGYDTEAFF
DNA: TGTGCCAGCAGCCAAGATATCGGGTATGACACTGAAGCTTTCTTT

V: TRBV7-3
J: TRBJ2-1
size: -
D: -
CDR3: CASSSQGGSYNEQFF
DNA: TGTGCCAGCAGCTCCCAGGGGGGATCCTACAATGAGCAGTTCTTC

V: TRBV7-8
J: TRBJ2-7
size: -
D: TRBD2
CDR3: CASSLGTPWGSGGEYEQYF
DNA: TGTGCCAGCAGCTTAGGTACCCCCTGGGGGAGCGGGGGGGAGTACGAGCAGTACTTC

V: TRBV5-1
J: TRBJ2-1
size: -
D: TRBD2
CDR3: CASSLGVTSGNEQFF
DNA: TGCGCCAGCAGCTTGGGTGTGACTAGCGGTAATGAGCAGTTCTTC

V: TRBV3-1/TRBV3-2
J: TRBJ2-2
size: -
D: -
CDR3: CASSQGDWGELFF
DNA: TGTGCCAGCAGCCAAGGGGACTGGGGGGAGCTGTTTTTT

V: TRBV24-1
J: TRBJ1-2
size: -
D: -
CDR3: CATSDPNYGYTF
DNA: TGTGCCACCAGTGATCCCAACTATGGCTACACCTTC

V: TRBV7-3
J: TRBJ1-1
size: few
D: -
CDR3: CASSSERDTEAFF
DNA: TGTGCCAGCAGCTCTGAAAGGGACACTGAAGCTTTCTTT

V: TRBV5-5
J: TRBJ2-1
size: -
D: TRBD2
CDR3: CASTRLARGGENEQFF
DNA: TGTGCCAGCACTCGGTTGGCCCGGGGGGGTGAAAATGAGCAGTTCTTC

V: TRBV7-8
J: TRBJ1-4
size: once
D: -
CDR3: CASSLRIGQTNEKLFF
DNA: TGTGCCAGCAGCTTAAGGATAGGACAGACTAATGAAAAACTGTTTTTT

V: TRBV30
J: TRBJ1-2
size: few
D: -
CDR3: CAWSHPSTVNYGYTF
DNA: TGTGCCTGGAGTCATCCATCGACGGTGAACTATGGCTACACCTTC

V: TRBV9
J: TRBJ1-2
size: -
D: -
CDR3: CASSVSYGGGGYTF
DNA: TGTGCCAGCAGCGTATCTTACGGGGGCGGCGGCTACACCTTC

V: TRBV7-6
J: TRBJ2-1
size: -
D: -
CDR3: CASSLAGGINEQFF
DNA: TGTGCCAGCAGCTTAGCGGGAGGAATCAATGAGCAGTTCTTC

V: TRBV18
J: TRBJ1-6
size: -
D: TRBD1
CDR3: CASSPGQGQSPLHF
DNA: TGTGCCAGCTCACCAGGACAGGGCCAGTCACCCCTCCACTTT